The T cell receptor (beta chain) described here comes from a study of shared clonotypes between healthy human individuals. Execution of the assay was at deep level. The method was immunoSEQ multiplex PCR; TCRdb's version includes in-frame clones alone and lacks a portion of them. The data show more than 400,000 clones, with approximately 94% seen just once and around 0.066% held by the top ten. A note on this clone: Its antigen is currently unknown.

The germline gives CDR1 MNHNS, CDR2 SASEGT. This CDR3 is built from 16 residues. General study results and limits: Tissue TCR repertoires likely differ from these blood-only repertoires. Against clonotypes common to all four donors, non-shared ones had lower generation probabilities.

The clonotype was recovered from a woman aged 25 to 39 in good health. The rearrangement uses TRBV6-1 and TRBJ2-7; 9 nucleotides line up with TRBD2. The J call may be faulty, since TRBJ2-1 better matches the DNA end. The specimen was naive CD4+ T cells sorted from blood. The subset is: CD45RA+ positively selected. In nucleotides, the CDR3 is TGTGCCAGCAGTGAATTAGGACTAGCGTTCCGCAATGAGCAGTTCTTC. Protein product: CASSELGLAFRNEQFF.